These T cell receptor beta chains were read from a single sample in a study of T-cell memory formation after mild COVID-19. TCRdb processed the 5' RACE reads anew with MiXCR; each CDR3 protein has one entry. The top ten clones hold around 13% of a sample with approximately 430,000 distinct CDR3 sequences, 23% of them seen once. Material: PBMCs or a T cell subset sorted from them (not recorded which). The source of these receptors is an adult woman who had mild COVID-19 (a few samples of this study predate the infection). Cell type and time point are not known. Each CDR3 is given with its conserved first and last residue. D genes are given only for firm matches. Clone size is stated in some rows and not others, as once, few, many or a class when expanded.

D gene: TRBD2
J gene: TRBJ2-3
V gene: TRBV7-2
clone size: few
CDR3 DNA: TGTGCCAGCAGCGAACTAGCGGTCCTTAGCACAGATACGCAGTATTTT
CDR3 protein: CASSELAVLSTDTQYF

D gene: TRBD2
J gene: TRBJ2-1
V gene: TRBV6-2/TRBV6-3
clone size: few
CDR3 DNA: TGTGCCAGCAGCCCGACTAGCGGGAGGGCTTATGAGCAGTTCTTC
CDR3 protein: CASSPTSGRAYEQFF

D gene: -
J gene: TRBJ2-7
V gene: TRBV5-5
clone size: -
CDR3 DNA: TGTGCCAGCAGCTTCTCTTGGGGGGCGAGGTACGAGCAGTACTTC
CDR3 protein: CASSFSWGARYEQYF

D gene: -
J gene: TRBJ2-7
V gene: TRBV5-4
clone size: -
CDR3 DNA: TGTGCCAGCGATGTGGTACGGGTTCGGTACGAGCAGTACTTC
CDR3 protein: CASDVVRVRYEQYF

D gene: -
J gene: TRBJ2-2
V gene: TRBV12-3/TRBV12-4
clone size: -
CDR3 DNA: TGTGCCACCCCACGGCAGAATAGCCTCGAGGAGCTGTTTTTT
CDR3 protein: CATPRQNSLEELFF

D gene: TRBD2
J gene: TRBJ2-1
V gene: TRBV20-1
clone size: many
CDR3 DNA: TGCAGTGCTAGAGATAGCTCTAGCGGGAGGGCCGGATACAATGAGCAGTTCTTC
CDR3 protein: CSARDSSSGRAGYNEQFF

D gene: TRBD1
J gene: TRBJ1-5
V gene: TRBV5-1
clone size: -
CDR3 DNA: TGCGCCAGCAATGTCGACAGGGGTAGCAATCAGCCCCAGCATTTT
CDR3 protein: CASNVDRGSNQPQHF

D gene: TRBD2
J gene: TRBJ2-7
V gene: TRBV11-2
clone size: few
CDR3 DNA: TGTGCCAGCAGGTTTGGGGTTAGCGGGAGGAGCTCCTACGAGCAGTACTTC
CDR3 protein: CASRFGVSGRSSYEQYF

D gene: -
J gene: TRBJ2-4
V gene: TRBV6-6
clone size: medium-sized
CDR3 DNA: TGTGCCAGCAGTTTCAACGCAGGGGGACTAATAGCCAAAAACATTCAGTACTTC
CDR3 protein: CASSFNAGGLIAKNIQYF

D gene: -
J gene: TRBJ2-4
V gene: TRBV20-1
clone size: -
CDR3 DNA: TGCAGTGCTAGAGATCGGGCCCGGGAGGCCAAAAACATTCAGTACTTC
CDR3 protein: CSARDRAREAKNIQYF